This TCR beta chain appears in the sequencing data of a study of blood T cell repertoires in COVID-19. Profiling relied on immunoSEQ multiplex PCR, and the TCRdb table lists in-frame clones only, not all of them. The sample has under 80,000 clones; about 80% are singletons. The CDR3 totals 14 residues. CDR1 is ENHRY, CDR2 SYGVKD, per germline. V was cut by 0 bases and J by 5 bases, with 8 bases left in between. Input material: peripheral blood. This receptor was identified in a man older than 75 with acute or convalescent COVID-19. V is TRBV10-3 and J is TRBJ1-5; a weak D match, TRBD1 (5 bases). The CDR3 sequence: CAISESRGDQPQHF. CDR3 nucleotide sequence: TGTGCCATCAGTGAGTCACGGGGGGATCAGCCCCAGCATTTT.